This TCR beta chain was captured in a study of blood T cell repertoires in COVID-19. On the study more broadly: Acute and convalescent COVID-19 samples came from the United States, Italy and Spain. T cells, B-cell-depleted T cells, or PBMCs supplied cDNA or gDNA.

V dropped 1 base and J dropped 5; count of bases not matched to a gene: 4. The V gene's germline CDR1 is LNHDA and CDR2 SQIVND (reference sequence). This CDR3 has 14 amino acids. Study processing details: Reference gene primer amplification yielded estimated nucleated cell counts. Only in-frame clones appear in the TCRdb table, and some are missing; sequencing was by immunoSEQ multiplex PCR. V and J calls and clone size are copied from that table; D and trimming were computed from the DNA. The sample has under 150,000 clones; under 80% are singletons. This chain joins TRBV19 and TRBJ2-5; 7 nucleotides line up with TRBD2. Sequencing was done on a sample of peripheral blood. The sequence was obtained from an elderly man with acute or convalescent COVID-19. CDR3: CASSIGSGGETQYF. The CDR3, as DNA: TGTGCCAGTAGTATAGGTTCCGGGGGGGAGACCCAGTACTTC.